The rows below give T cell receptor beta chains drawn from one sample of a study of blood T cells in healthy people across ages. TCRdb analysed the 5' RACE reads with MiXCR anew, one entry per CDR3 protein. Of 1 million or so distinct CDR3 sequences listed, under 45% were seen once; the top ten hold 15% to 20%. Material for sequencing was blood. The receptors here all came from a woman aged 55-70 years in good health. Each CDR3 is given with its conserved first and last residue. The D gene is left open where the match is weak. Clone size is stated in some rows and not others, as once, few, many or a class when expanded.

D gene	V gene	J gene	clone size	CDR3 DNA	CDR3 protein
-	TRBV20-1	TRBJ2-7	-	TGCAGTGCTAGAAAACAGGGGAGGGGGAGCGAGCAGTACTTC	CSARKQGRGSEQYF
TRBD1	TRBV20-1	TRBJ2-7	-	TGCAGTGCTAGGCTGACCTCACCAGGGACAGCAATTCAGTACTTC	CSARLTSPGTAIQYF
-	TRBV10-3	TRBJ1-4	-	TGTGCCATCAGTGAGGGCCAGGGATCCTACGGTGAAAAACTGTTTTTT	CAISEGQGSYGEKLFF
TRBD2	TRBV9	TRBJ2-7	-	TGTGCCAGCAGCGTAGGGGCTAGCGGGAGCTCCTACGAGCAGTACTTC	CASSVGASGSSYEQYF
TRBD1	TRBV7-9	TRBJ1-1	few	TGTGCCAGCAGCCCAACAGGGGGCGGAGGGAACACTGAAGCTTTCTTT	CASSPTGGGGNTEAFF
-	TRBV20-1	TRBJ2-3	few	TGCAGTGCTAGGATGATGGATCGAAGACCAGATACGCAGTATTTT	CSARMMDRRPDTQYF
TRBD2	TRBV9	TRBJ2-7	few	TGTGCCAGCAGCGTAGACATCCCACTAGCGAATTCCTACGAGCAGTACTTC	CASSVDIPLANSYEQYF
TRBD1	TRBV10-3	TRBJ2-7	-	TGTGCCATCAGCCGAGACAGGGCCAACGAGCAGTACTTC	CAISRDRANEQYF
TRBD1	TRBV29-1	TRBJ1-4	-	TGCAGCGTTGAACCTGACAGGGCCGGTGAAAAACTGTTTTTT	CSVEPDRAGEKLFF
-	TRBV7-9	TRBJ2-3	-	TGTGCCAGCAGATTAAAGGGCACAGATACGCAGTATTTT	CASRLKGTDTQYF
-	TRBV6-5	TRBJ2-5	few	TGTGCCAGCAGTGACTCCCCTAGCCAGCAAGAGACCCAGTACTTC	CASSDSPSQQETQYF
TRBD2	TRBV27	TRBJ2-1	-	TGTGCCAGCAGTTCTCTAAGACTAGCGGGAGGCTCCTACAATGAGCAGTTCTTC	CASSSLRLAGGSYNEQFF
TRBD2	TRBV9	TRBJ2-3	-	TGTGCCAGCAGGGGGACTAGCGGGAGGAACCCCACAGATACGCAGTATTTT	CASRGTSGRNPTDTQYF
TRBD1	TRBV4-1	TRBJ2-3	-	TGCGCCAGCAGCCAGGGCGGACAGGACACAGATACGCAGTATTTT	CASSQGGQDTDTQYF
TRBD1	TRBV5-1	TRBJ2-5	-	TGCGCCAGCAGCTTGGGGACAGGCCTTGGGCAAGAGACCCAGTACTTC	CASSLGTGLGQETQYF
-	TRBV24-1	TRBJ2-3	-	TGTGCCACCAGTTCAGGAGTAGGCACAGATACGCAGTATTTT	CATSSGVGTDTQYF
TRBD2	TRBV15	TRBJ2-2	-	TGTGCCACCAGCAGAGATCGGACTAGCTGGAGTGGTACCGGGGAGCTGTTTTTT	CATSRDRTSWSGTGELFF
-	TRBV29-1	TRBJ1-2	-	TGCAGCGTTGTAACAGGGAGGGATGGCTACACCTTC	CSVVTGRDGYTF
-	TRBV4-1	TRBJ1-2	few	TGCGCCAGCAGCCAAGCTACAGGGAACTATGGCTACACCTTC	CASSQATGNYGYTF
-	TRBV5-1	TRBJ1-2	few	TGCGCCAGCAGCGTGGTGGCAGGAACCTATGGCTACACCTTC	CASSVVAGTYGYTF
-	TRBV29-1	TRBJ1-1	-	TGCAGCGTTGAAGATCGGGTGGATTGGCGGGCTTTCTTT	CSVEDRVDWRAFF
-	TRBV11-1	TRBJ2-1	many	TGTGCCAGCAGCTTACGGTCCGGGAGCTCCTACAATGAGCAGTTCTTC	CASSLRSGSSYNEQFF
TRBD2	TRBV10-1	TRBJ2-1	-	TGCGTCAGCAGTGACCGTAGCGGGAGTGGCTACAATGAGCAGTTCTTC	CVSSDRSGSGYNEQFF
-	TRBV6-1	TRBJ2-1	-	TGTGCCAATCGTGGTCTAGCGTCCTACAATGAGCAGTTCTTC	CANRGLASYNEQFF
-	TRBV2	TRBJ1-4	-	TGTGCCAGCAGTGAAAACAGGGCAAATGAAAAACTGTTTTTT	CASSENRANEKLFF
-	TRBV10-3	TRBJ1-1	-	TGTGCCATCAGTGAGTCCACCGTTCACACTGAAGCTTTCTTT	CAISESTVHTEAFF
-	TRBV12-3/TRBV12-4	TRBJ1-5	-	TGTGCCAGCACCGACAGGATTTGGAATCAGCCCCAGCATTTT	CASTDRIWNQPQHF
-	TRBV7-9	TRBJ1-1	-	TGTGCCAGCAGCCCCTCGGGACGGGTGAACACTGAAGCTTTCTTT	CASSPSGRVNTEAFF
TRBD2	TRBV15	TRBJ2-7	-	TGTACCACCAGCAGATCGACTAGCGGGTACTACGAGCAGTACTTC	CTTSRSTSGYYEQYF
TRBD2	TRBV14	TRBJ2-7	-	TGTGCCAGCAGCCTCATAGCGGGAGACTACGAGCAGTACTTC	CASSLIAGDYEQYF
TRBD1	TRBV28	TRBJ1-2	-	TGTGCCAGCAGAGGGACAGTCTATGGCTACACCTTC	CASRGTVYGYTF
-	TRBV12-3/TRBV12-4	TRBJ2-4	-	TGTGCCAGCAGTTTACGGACGGGAAAAAAAAACATTCAGTACTTC	CASSLRTGKKNIQYF
TRBD1	TRBV7-9	TRBJ1-2	-	TGTGCCAGCAGCGATTCCGGGACAGCGATGAACTATGGCTACACCTTC	CASSDSGTAMNYGYTF
-	TRBV4-2	TRBJ1-6	once	TGTGCCAGCGGCCAAGCACCAGGCGGGGATTCACCCCTCCACTTT	CASGQAPGGDSPLHF
TRBD1	TRBV5-1	TRBJ2-7	few	TGCGCCAGCAGCTTGCTCCGGGACAGGAAACACGAGCAGTACTTC	CASSLLRDRKHEQYF
TRBD1	TRBV7-2	TRBJ2-1	few	TGTGCCAGCAGATTTATGGGACAGGGCTCCTACAATGAGCAGTTCTTC	CASRFMGQGSYNEQFF
TRBD1	TRBV28	TRBJ1-4	few	TGTGCCAGCAGTTTCGGGACAGGGGTAGGTGAAAAACTGTTTTTT	CASSFGTGVGEKLFF
-	TRBV12-3/TRBV12-4	TRBJ2-7	few	TGTGCCAGCAGTTTGTTTCCACTCTACGAGCAGTACTTC	CASSLFPLYEQYF
-	TRBV20-1	TRBJ2-1	-	TGCAGTGCTAGGTCTTTGTTTCGGCAGGGTGGATACAATGAGCAGTTCTTC	CSARSLFRQGGYNEQFF
TRBD1	TRBV27	TRBJ1-1	few	TGTGCCAGCAGTCAGGGACAGGGAGGCGCTGAAGCTTTCTTT	CASSQGQGGAEAFF
TRBD1	TRBV7-9	TRBJ2-7	few	TGTGCCAGCAGCGCAGCAATAGGGACAGGGGGATCATACGAGCAGTACTTC	CASSAAIGTGGSYEQYF
-	TRBV3-1	TRBJ2-5	-	TGTGCCAGCAGCACCCCTCTGGGTAGACTCTACGAAGGGCAGTACTTC	CASSTPLGRLYEGQYF
-	TRBV6-4	TRBJ1-2	once	TGTGCCAGCAGTGACTCGAATACAGGGATGCACTATGGCTACACCTTC	CASSDSNTGMHYGYTF
TRBD2	TRBV7-7	TRBJ2-5	-	TGTGCCAGCAGCTTTAGCGGGAGGTCGGTAGAGACCCAGTACTTC	CASSFSGRSVETQYF
-	TRBV7-9	TRBJ2-7	few	TGTGCCAGCAGCCGTGGGGCCGAGCAGTACTTC	CASSRGAEQYF
TRBD1	TRBV6-5	TRBJ2-5	-	TGTGCCAGCAGTTACTCCCCGACAGGGGCGGGGGAGACCCAGTACTTC	CASSYSPTGAGETQYF
-	TRBV6-5	TRBJ2-1	-	TGTGCCAGCAGTCCTCTAGGAGCGAATGAGCAGTTCTTC	CASSPLGANEQFF
-	TRBV29-1	TRBJ1-2	-	TGCAGCGTTGAAGATCAGGACCGAGGTCACTATGGCTACACCTTC	CSVEDQDRGHYGYTF
TRBD1	TRBV24-1	TRBJ2-1	-	TGTGCCACCCGTGATTTAAGGACAGGGGACAATGAGCAGTTCTTC	CATRDLRTGDNEQFF
TRBD1	TRBV10-3	TRBJ1-2	few	TGTGCCATCCTCGAAGGGGGCGATGGCTACACCTTC	CAILEGGDGYTF
-	TRBV7-8	TRBJ2-3	-	TGTGCCAGCAGCTTACAGGGAGTTCGGGCAGATACGCAGTATTTT	CASSLQGVRADTQYF
-	TRBV11-2	TRBJ2-5	few	TGTGCCAGCAGCTGGGGAACGCAGACCCAGTACTTC	CASSWGTQTQYF
-	TRBV12-3/TRBV12-4	TRBJ2-1	-	TGTGCCAGCACCGCGGGTTCTTTCGATGAGCAGTTCTTC	CASTAGSFDEQFF
TRBD2	TRBV6-5	TRBJ2-1	-	TGTACCAGCAGTTTGGGCGGGAGGAAAGTCGGGTTTCGGCAGTTCTTC	CTSSLGGRKVGFRQFF
-	TRBV20-1	TRBJ2-7	-	TGCAGTGCTAGGTCACTAAGCGGACCCTACGAGCAGTACTTC	CSARSLSGPYEQYF
-	TRBV11-2	TRBJ2-7	few	TGTGCCAGCAGTATAGTGGTATCCTACGAGCAGTACTTC	CASSIVVSYEQYF
-	TRBV5-6	TRBJ2-3	-	TGTGCCAGCAGCTTGGCCCGGTTGGGAAGCACAGATACGCAGTATTTT	CASSLARLGSTDTQYF
-	TRBV14	TRBJ2-5	-	TGTGCCAGCAGCCAGGTTCGGGGGCTCGGCGAGACCCAGTACTTC	CASSQVRGLGETQYF
TRBD2	TRBV7-8	TRBJ2-1	many	TGTGCCAGCAGCAAACGTACTAGCGGGTCCTACAATGAGCAGTTCTTC	CASSKRTSGSYNEQFF